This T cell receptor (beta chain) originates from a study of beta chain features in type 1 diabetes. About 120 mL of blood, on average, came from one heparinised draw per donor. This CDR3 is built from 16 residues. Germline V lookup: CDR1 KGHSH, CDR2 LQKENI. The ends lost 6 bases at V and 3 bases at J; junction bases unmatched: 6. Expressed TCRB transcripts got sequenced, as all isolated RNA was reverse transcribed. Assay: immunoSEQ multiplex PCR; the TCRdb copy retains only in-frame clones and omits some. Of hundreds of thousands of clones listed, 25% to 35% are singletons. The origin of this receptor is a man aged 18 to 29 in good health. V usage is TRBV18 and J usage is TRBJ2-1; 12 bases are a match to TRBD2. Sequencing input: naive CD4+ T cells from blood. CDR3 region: CASSGPGLAGYNEQFF. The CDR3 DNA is TGTGCCAGCTCTGGTCCGGGACTAGCGGGCTACAATGAGCAGTTCTTC.